Described below is a single T cell receptor beta chain sequence and its context. These data originate in a study of blood T cell repertoires in COVID-19. The CDR3 has 16 residues. Trimming took 0 bases from V and 7 from J, leaving 14 bases between them. Germline-derived CDR1 and CDR2 are SGHRS and YFSETQ. Profiled with immunoSEQ multiplex PCR; TCRdb holds only in-frame clones, not every one. There are about 150,000 clones in the sample; about nine tenths occur only once, and roughly 4% lies in the top ten. This chain links TRBV5-1 with TRBJ1-6; D possibly corresponds to TRBD1 (5 bases). What was sequenced was peripheral blood. The TCR was taken from a woman aged 70-85 years with acute or convalescent COVID-19. The CDR3 here is CASSLDAGGGNSPLHF. CDR3 coding DNA: TGCGCCAGCAGCTTGGATGCGGGGGGTGGAAATTCACCCCTCCACTTT.